These 10 T cell receptor beta chains share one sample of origin, sequenced in a study of blood T cell repertoires in COVID-19. Clones were read by immunoSEQ multiplex PCR, and TCRdb kept only the in-frame ones, dropping some. Of roughly 160,000 clones listed, approximately 83% are singletons. Sequencing used PBMCs or T cells enriched from blood (not recorded which). The source of these receptors is a woman aged 55-69 years who had recovered from COVID-19.

The CDR3 loop is CASSYSLAGGTDTQYF. The CDR3 nucleotides are TGCGCCAGCAGTTATAGCCTAGCGGGGGGTACAGATACGCAGTATTTT. The chain recombines TRBV10-2 with TRBJ2-3, with 11 positions matching TRBD2. After removal of 5 bases from V and 3 bases from J, the junction contained 7 bases not matched to a gene. Germline CDR1 reads WSHSY; CDR2 reads SAAADI. CDR3 size: 16 residues.

This chain uses TRBV11-2 with TRBJ1-1; 8 bases line up with TRBD1. The CDR3 loop spans 15 amino acids. Per germline, CDR1 SGHAT and CDR2 FQNNGV. J lost 5 bases, V lost 0 bases, and 5 bases had no gene match. The CDR3 coding sequence is TGTGCCAGCAGCTTAGACAGGGGGCGAAGGACTGAAGCTTTCTTT. Protein product: CASSLDRGRRTEAFF.

There are a few counts of this clone. The CDR3 sequence: CASSWKRGNYGYTF. The CDR3 bases are TGTGCCAGCAGCTGGAAAAGGGGTAACTATGGCTACACCTTC. The V gene is TRBV7-2, the J gene TRBJ1-2; the D gene is possibly TRBD1 (5 bases). This CDR3 is built from 14 residues. Trimming took 4 bases from V and 1 from J, leaving 10 bases between them. Germline V gives CDR1 SGHTA, CDR2 FQGNSA. Full variable domain (rest looked up from reference TRBV7-2 and TRBJ1-2): GAGVSQSPSNKVTEKGKDVELRCDPISGHTALYWYRQSLGQGLEFLIYFQGNSAPDKSGLPSDRFSAERTGGSVSTLTIQRTQQEDSAVYLCASSWKRGNYGYTFGSGTRLTVV.

The rearrangement links TRBV7-3 to TRBJ2-7, with TRBD1 matching over 7 bases. The CDR3 consists of 17 residues. Per the germline V gene, CDR1 is SGHTA and CDR2 is FQGTGA. V shed 5 bases and J 2 bases; nucleotides not matched to a gene: 15. The CDR3 region has the DNA TGTGCCAGCAGCCTTACTCCCCCGGGGACAGTACCCTACGAGCAGTACTTC. Encoded protein: CASSLTPPGTVPYEQYF.

The chain combines TRBV15 with TRBJ1-3; no clear D gene. V lost 3 bases to trimming and J lost 0 bases, with 9 bases between them. Germline V gene lookup returns CDR1 LNHNV and CDR2 YYDKDF (reference sequence). The CDR3 totals 15 residues. The CDR3 loop reads CATSRGRSSGNTIYF. The CDR3 DNA sequence: TGTGCCACCAGCAGGGGCAGAAGCTCTGGAAACACCATATATTTT.

The chain couples TRBV30 to TRBJ1-4; 10 positions match TRBD1. Germline V gene lookup returns CDR1 GTSNPN and CDR2 SVGIG (reference sequence). The CDR3 loop spans 15 amino acids. J gave up 7 bases and V 5 bases, and 10 bases lay outside the gene matches. The CDR3 coding sequence is TGTGCCTGGGGTTCCGGGACAGGGGAGGCTGAAAAACTGTTTTTT. It yields the protein CAWGSGTGEAEKLFF. Full variable domain (missing parts from reference TRBV30 and TRBJ1-4): SQTIHQWPATLVQPVGSPLSLECTVEGTSNPNLYWYRQAAGRGLQLLFYSVGIGQISSEVPQNLSASRPQDRQFILSSKKLLLSDSGFYLCAWGSGTGEAEKLFFGSGTQLSVL.

The chain joins TRBV11-2 to TRBJ1-2; 9 nucleotides agree with TRBD1. From germline, CDR1 is SGHAT and CDR2 FQNNGV. The CDR3 consists of 16 residues. V was pared by 2 bases and J by 4 bases, with 8 bases of the junction left unmatched. CDR3 sequence reads: CASSLSPTTGGYGYTF. The CDR3 DNA is TGTGCCAGCAGCTTATCTCCGACGACAGGGGGCTATGGCTACACCTTC.

The chain combines TRBV5-1 with TRBJ2-3; D unclear. The CDR3 length is 15 residues. Germline-derived CDR1 and CDR2 are SGHRS and YFSETQ. Deletions cut 1 base from V and 4 bases from J, with 13 bases between. In nucleotides, the CDR3 is TGCGCCAGCAGCTTGTACGTGCGGCCCTCAGATACGCAGTATTTT. Translating it yields CASSLYVRPSDTQYF.

This clone was observed a few times. V is TRBV2 and J is TRBJ1-3; a possible D gene is TRBD1 (5 bases). CDR3 size: 15 residues. In germline, CDR1 is SNHLY, CDR2 FYNNEI. Trimming took 8 bases from V and 2 from J, leaving 16 bases between them. The CDR3 is CASDLGGVPGNTIYF. In DNA, the CDR3 is TGTGCCAGCGATCTGGGGGGTGTCCCTGGAAACACCATATATTTT.

The chain carries TRBV9 and TRBJ1-1; no definite D call. CDR1 and CDR2 from the germline V gene are SGDLS and YYNGEE. V was clipped by 3 bases and J by 1 base, with 10 bases between them. CDR3 length: 14 amino acids. The CDR3 DNA follows: TGTGCCAGCAGCGCCGGTGGAGGGAACACTGAAGCTTTCTTT. It codes for CASSAGGGNTEAFF.